This entry concerns a single T cell receptor (beta chain). The antigen remains undetermined. Naive CD8 cells were CD45RO-negative, positively selected for CCR7, excluding terminally differentiated effector memory CD45RA+ cells. All donors were Caucasian adults living in Nashville, Tennessee. Assay used: immunoSEQ multiplex PCR; TCRdb lists only in-frame clones, some missing. The sample holds about 2 million clones, approximately 95% seen once. This sample was included in a study of shared clonotypes between healthy human individuals. Germline V lookup: CDR1 MNHNS, CDR2 SASEGT. V dropped 8 bases and J dropped 3 bases, with 13 bases sitting between them. The CDR3 sequence is 13 residues long. General study points: Sequencing depth was predicted to influence how clonotypes are shared among donors.

The sequenced sample consisted of naive CD8+ T cells sorted from blood. The chain is built from TRBV6-1 and TRBJ1-2, with D possibly being TRBD1 (5 bases). The clonotype was recovered from a young man in good health. The CDR3 here is CASGGGLDYGYTF. The CDR3 bases are TGTGCCAGCGGGGGGGGATTGGACTATGGCTACACCTTC.